The present T cell receptor (beta chain) was sequenced within a study of blood T cell repertoires in COVID-19. Study in general: The United States, Italy and Spain were the sources of the acute and convalescent COVID-19 samples. T cells, B-cell-depleted T cells, or PBMCs supplied cDNA or gDNA.

In the original analysis: Reference gene primer amplification gave nucleated cell count estimates. Method: immunoSEQ multiplex PCR; TCRdb's copy keeps in-frame clones and lacks some. V and J calls and clone size are those listed in that table; D and trimming were worked out from the DNA. Seen here are about 300,000 clones, under 90% observed once, and the top ten hold about 4.6%. Germline assignment: CDR1 LGHDT and CDR2 YNNKEL (reference sequence). This CDR3 region has 15 residues. The V and J ends lost 1 base and 4 bases, in that order; junction bases with no gene match: 2. This clone was detected only a few times.

Material for sequencing was PBMCs or T cells enriched from blood (not recorded which). The receptor's source is a man aged 25 to 40 who had recovered from COVID-19. The chain employs TRBV3-1 (or the pseudogene TRBV3-2) and TRBJ1-1; 11 nucleotides align to TRBD1. Here the CDR3 DNA reads TGTGCCAGCAGCCAAGCCGGGACAGGGGGCACTGAAGCTTTCTTT. As protein: CASSQAGTGGTEAFF.